Listed here is a single T cell receptor (beta chain). Antigen unknown. These data come from a study of T cells expressing NK-cell markers. CDR3 length: 14 amino acids. Per the germline V gene, CDR1 is SEHNR and CDR2 is FQNEAQ (reference sequence). Scientists made TCR beta cDNA using 5'RACE template switching with UMIs. Each CDR3 protein gets one entry in TCRdb, which reprocessed the 5' RACE reads and gives no DNA. The repertoire shows about 460,000 distinct CDR3 sequences; the top ten hold roughly 1.4%. Overall study findings and caveats: HCMV specificity of the expanded NKG2C+ T cell clones stayed unclear.

The sequence was obtained from a woman in her fifties or sixties in good health. This chain links TRBV7-9 with TRBJ2-1; TCRdb's assignment of TRBD2 cannot be checked, as there is no DNA. The sequencing input was blood T cells: a sorted CD56 or NKG2C T cell subset, CD4+ or CD8+ T cells, or bulk PBMC T cells (not recorded which). The CDR3 spells CASSLAGGPPEQFF.